This is a list of T cell receptor beta chains from one sample in a study of T cells in Graves' hyperthyroidism and ophthalmopathy. TCRdb passed the multiplex PCR reads through MiXCR, listing each CDR3 protein once. Among 500,000 to 750,000 distinct CDR3 sequences, under 60% were seen once, and the ten largest hold about 8%. The source material was peripheral blood or thyroid tissue (not recorded which). The source of these receptors is a woman aged 18-35 years with Graves' hyperthyroidism. Both conserved end residues are part of each CDR3. The D gene is left open where the match is weak. Some rows mark clone size as missing; the rest say once, few, many or name a class of expanded clone.

j_gene,d_gene,abundance,v_gene,CDR3nt,CDR3aa
TRBJ2-7,.,few,TRBV12-3/TRBV12-4,TGTGCCAGCAACCTGGGGGCCGCGCCCGGGCGCGAGCAGTACTTC,CASNLGAAPGREQYF
TRBJ1-2,.,many,TRBV2,TGTGCCTCAAGTCAGGCGGCAGGGAGTTATGGCTACACCTTC,CASSQAAGSYGYTF
TRBJ2-2,.,many,TRBV6-6,TGTGCCAGCAGTCCCGAGGTGGCGGGGGAGCTGTTTTTT,CASSPEVAGELFF
TRBJ1-1,.,many,TRBV12-3/TRBV12-4,TGTGCCAGCAGTTTTCTGGGTGAAGCTTTCTTT,CASSFLGEAFF
TRBJ2-6,.,few,TRBV27,TGTGCCAGCAGTCCTCCTTGGGCCTGGGGGTCTGGGGCCAACGTCCTGACTTTC,CASSPPWAWGSGANVLTF
TRBJ2-7,.,.,TRBV20-1,TGCAGTGCCAAGCCGGGACACGAACCGTGGGAGCAGTACTTC,CSAKPGHEPWEQYF
TRBJ1-2,.,.,TRBV20-1,TGCAGTGCTGGGGGCGCGGGTACCTTC,CSAGGAGTF
TRBJ2-1,.,.,TRBV7-2,TGTGCCAGCAGCCTCGAGCTTGGCGGGCACGGTGAGCAGTTCTTC,CASSLELGGHGEQFF
TRBJ2-7,TRBD1,once,TRBV29-1,TGCAGCGTAGGAGCCGCCCCGACCGGGACAGGGGGCTGGGAGCAGTACTTC,CSVGAAPTGTGGWEQYF
TRBJ2-2,.,many,TRBV7-6,TGTGCCAGCAGCTCACCGCGGAACGGGGAGCTGTTTTTT,CASSSPRNGELFF
TRBJ2-7,.,many,TRBV10-2,TGCGCCGTGAAACGGGGAGAGCAGTACTTC,CAVKRGEQYF
TRBJ1-5,.,once,TRBV19,TGTAAGGGACCGAGGGGTCAGCCCCAGCATTTT,CKGPRGQPQHF
TRBJ1-6,TRBD1,many,TRBV25-1,TGTGCCAGCAGTGATGGGTTGGGGACAGCCAGCTCCTATAATTCACCCCTCCACTTT,CASSDGLGTASSYNSPLHF
TRBJ1-2,.,.,TRBV29-1,TGCAGCGTTGAATATAGCGGGAGCGGGGATGGCTACACCTTC,CSVEYSGSGDGYTF
TRBJ2-3,.,.,TRBV12-3/TRBV12-4,TGTGCCAGCACGAGGGACGCTGACACAGATACGCAGTATTTT,CASTRDADTDTQYF
TRBJ1-6,.,many,TRBV29-1,TGCAGCGTTGGGGGGGGCCCCCTCCACTTT,CSVGGGPLHF
TRBJ1-6,.,.,TRBV7-9,TGTGCCATCAGCCCGGGACAAAATTCACCCCTCCACTTT,CAISPGQNSPLHF
TRBJ2-7,TRBD1,many,TRBV12-3/TRBV12-4,TGTGCCAGCAGTTTAACCGGGACAGGGGTAGCGCAGTACTTC,CASSLTGTGVAQYF
TRBJ1-1,TRBD1,.,TRBV6-1,TGTGCCAGCAGTCCCTTGGGACAGGGGGCGAACACTGAAGCTTTCTTT,CASSPLGQGANTEAFF
TRBJ1-1,.,.,TRBV5-4,TGTGCCAGCAGCTTGGGCGGCGAGGACACTGAAGCTTTCTTT,CASSLGGEDTEAFF
TRBJ1-1,.,many,TRBV19,TGTGCCAGTAGTATAGGGCGGAGGGGCACTGAAGCTTTCTTT,CASSIGRRGTEAFF
TRBJ1-5,.,many,TRBV20-1,TGCAGTGCTAGTGCGGGCACAATTAATCAGCCCCAGCATTTT,CSASAGTINQPQHF
TRBJ2-7,.,.,TRBV10-3,TGTGCCATCAGTGACGCTCAGCAGTACTTC,CAISDAQQYF
TRBJ1-1,.,.,TRBV19,TGTGCCAGTACCTCCAACAGGGATCAGACTGAAGCTTTCTTT,CASTSNRDQTEAFF
TRBJ1-2,.,.,TRBV29-1,TGCAGCTCTACAGCGGGGACCTATGGCTACACCTTC,CSSTAGTYGYTF
TRBJ2-3,.,.,TRBV10-2,TGCGCCAGCAGTGACGTGGGAGAACAAACTAGCACAGATACGCAGTATTTT,CASSDVGEQTSTDTQYF
TRBJ1-2,.,many,TRBV9,TGTGCCAGCAGCGTAGCGCCCGGGACGGCTTTATATGGCTACACCTTC,CASSVAPGTALYGYTF
TRBJ1-2,TRBD1,.,TRBV2,TGTGCCAGCAGCGACTCGGGGACAGGCTGGTATGGCTACACCTTC,CASSDSGTGWYGYTF